This T cell receptor beta chain originates from a study of control samples from healthy donors and cancer patients. Assay: immunoSEQ multiplex PCR; the TCRdb copy retains only in-frame clones and omits some. The sample holds about 95,000 clones; about 88% are singletons and the top ten take approximately 14%. Per germline, CDR1 MGHDK and CDR2 SYGVNS. The CDR3 consists of 14 residues. Trimming stripped 3 bases from V and 7 bases from J, with 15 bases between. This clonotype was obtained from an older woman in good health. The V and J genes are TRBV25-1 and TRBJ1-2; D remains ambiguous. The sample consisted of blood. The DNA for the CDR3 is TGTGCCAGCAGTGAGTTTACATCCTTCGGTGGCTACACCTTC. Amino acids: CASSEFTSFGGYTF.